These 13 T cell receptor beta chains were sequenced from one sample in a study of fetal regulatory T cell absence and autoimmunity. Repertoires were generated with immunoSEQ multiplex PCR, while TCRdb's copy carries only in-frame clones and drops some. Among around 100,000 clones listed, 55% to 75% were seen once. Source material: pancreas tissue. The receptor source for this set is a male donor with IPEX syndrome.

The DNA for the CDR3 is TGTGCCAGCAGCGCACCGGGACAGGGGGCCGGGGAGCTGTTTTTT. Translating gives CASSAPGQGAGELFF. The chain uses TRBV9 and TRBJ2-2; TRBD1 matches 11 bases. CDR1 and CDR2 from the germline V gene are SGDLS and YYNGEE. Trimming removed 3 bases from V and 6 bases from J; junction bases left unmatched: 4. The CDR3 has 15 amino acids.

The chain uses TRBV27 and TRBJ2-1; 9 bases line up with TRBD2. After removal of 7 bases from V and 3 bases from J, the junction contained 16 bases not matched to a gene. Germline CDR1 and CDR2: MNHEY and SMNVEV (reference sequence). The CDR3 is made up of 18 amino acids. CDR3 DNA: TGTGCCAGCACCAAACGTCGCAGCGGGGGGACATTCTACAATGAGCAGTTCTTC. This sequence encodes CASTKRRSGGTFYNEQFF.

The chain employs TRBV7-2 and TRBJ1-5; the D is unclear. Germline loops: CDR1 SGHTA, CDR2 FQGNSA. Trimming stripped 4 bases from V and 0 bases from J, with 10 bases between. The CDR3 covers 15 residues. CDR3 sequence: CASSWTAYSNQPQHF. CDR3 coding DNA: TGTGCCAGCAGCTGGACCGCATATAGCAATCAGCCCCAGCATTTT.

The CDR3 sequence is CASSRIRGLLTDTQYF. Here the CDR3 DNA reads TGTGCCAGCAGCCGAATAAGAGGACTTCTCACAGATACGCAGTATTTT. V is TRBV14 and J is TRBJ2-3; possibly TRBD2 for D (5 bases). From germline, CDR1 is SGHDN and CDR2 FVKESK. The V end lost 4 bases, the J end lost 2 bases, and 16 bases lay between the germline ends. The CDR3 runs to 16 residues.

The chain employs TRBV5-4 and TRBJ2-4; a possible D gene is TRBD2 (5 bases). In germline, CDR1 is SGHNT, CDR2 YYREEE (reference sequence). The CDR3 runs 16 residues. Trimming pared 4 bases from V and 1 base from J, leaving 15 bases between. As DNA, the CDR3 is TGTGCCAGCAGCGCCTCGGCGCGGGCGGCCAAAAACATTCAGTACTTC. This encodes CASSASARAAKNIQYF.

The CDR3 loop reads CASSYRTFLDSPLHF. CDR3 bases: TGTGCCAGCAGTTACCGTACATTTCTGGATTCACCCCTCCACTTT. The rearrangement uses TRBV6-5 and TRBJ1-6, with no clear D. Germline V gene sequence: CDR1 MNHEY, CDR2 SVGAGI. V lost 2 bases, J lost 8 bases, and 13 bases lay in between. This CDR3 contains 15 residues.

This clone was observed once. For the CDR3, the DNA is TGTGCCAGCAGTCAAAAAGGCCTGGGCCGGGGCTACACCTTC. This codes for CASSQKGLGRGYTF. The V call is TRBV6-1, the J call TRBJ1-2; D is unclear. CDR3 length equals 14 residues. Germline CDR1 reads MNHNS; CDR2 reads SASEGT. V was cut by 5 bases and J by 8 bases, with 18 bases left in between.

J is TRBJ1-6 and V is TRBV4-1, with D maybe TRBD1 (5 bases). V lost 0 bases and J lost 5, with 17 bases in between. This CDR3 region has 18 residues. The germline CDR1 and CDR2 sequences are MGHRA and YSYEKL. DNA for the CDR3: TGCGCCAGCAGCCAAGAGCCCCTGGCAGGGTGGAATAATTCACCCCTCCACTTT. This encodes CASSQEPLAGWNNSPLHF.

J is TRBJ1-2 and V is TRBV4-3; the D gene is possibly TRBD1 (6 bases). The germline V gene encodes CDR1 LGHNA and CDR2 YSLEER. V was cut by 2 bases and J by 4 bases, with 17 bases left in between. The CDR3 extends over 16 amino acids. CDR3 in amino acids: CASSQKEDRSPYGYTF. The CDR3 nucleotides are TGCGCCAGCAGCCAAAAGGAGGACAGATCCCCCTATGGCTACACCTTC.

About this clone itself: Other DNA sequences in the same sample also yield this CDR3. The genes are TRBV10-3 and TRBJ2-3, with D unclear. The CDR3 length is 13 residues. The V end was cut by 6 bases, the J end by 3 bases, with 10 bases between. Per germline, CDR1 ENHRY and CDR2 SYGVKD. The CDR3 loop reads CAIRGSETDTQYF. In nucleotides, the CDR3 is TGTGCCATCAGGGGATCAGAGACAGATACGCAGTATTTT.

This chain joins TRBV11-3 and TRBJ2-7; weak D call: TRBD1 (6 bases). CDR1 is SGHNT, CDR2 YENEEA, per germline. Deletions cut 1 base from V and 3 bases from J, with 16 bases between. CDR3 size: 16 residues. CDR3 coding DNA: TGTGCCAGCAGCTTAGTCCACAGGGCGGGTCGCTACGAGCAGTACTTC. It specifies CASSLVHRAGRYEQYF. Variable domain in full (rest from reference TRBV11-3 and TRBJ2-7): EAGVVQSPRYKIIEKKQPVAFWCNPISGHNTLYWYLQNLGQGPELLIRYENEEAVDDSQLPKDRFSAERLKGVDSTLKIQPAELGDSAVYLCASSLVHRAGRYEQYFGPGTRLTVT.

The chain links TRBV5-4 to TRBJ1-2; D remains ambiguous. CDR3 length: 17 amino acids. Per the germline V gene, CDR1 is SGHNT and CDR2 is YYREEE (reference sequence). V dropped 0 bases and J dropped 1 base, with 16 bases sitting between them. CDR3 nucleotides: TGTGCCAGCAGCTTGGCCCGAGGGCTTCCGCTTAACTATGGCTACACCTTC. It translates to CASSLARGLPLNYGYTF.

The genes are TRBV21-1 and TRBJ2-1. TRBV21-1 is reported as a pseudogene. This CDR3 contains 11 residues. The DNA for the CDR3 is TGTGCCAGCAGCAAGGGGAATGAGCAGTTCTTC. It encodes CASSKGNEQFF.